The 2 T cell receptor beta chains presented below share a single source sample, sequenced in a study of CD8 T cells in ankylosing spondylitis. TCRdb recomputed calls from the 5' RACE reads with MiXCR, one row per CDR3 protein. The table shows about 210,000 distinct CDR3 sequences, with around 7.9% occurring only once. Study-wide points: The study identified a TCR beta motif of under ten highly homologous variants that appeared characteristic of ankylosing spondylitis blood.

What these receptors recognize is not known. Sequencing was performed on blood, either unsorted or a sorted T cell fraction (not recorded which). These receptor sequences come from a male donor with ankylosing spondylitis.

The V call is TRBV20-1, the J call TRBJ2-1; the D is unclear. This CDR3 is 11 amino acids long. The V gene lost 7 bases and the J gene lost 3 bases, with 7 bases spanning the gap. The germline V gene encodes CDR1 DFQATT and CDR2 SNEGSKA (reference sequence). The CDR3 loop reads CSVDVYNEQFF. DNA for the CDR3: TGCAGTGTCGACGTCTACAATGAGCAGTTCTTC.

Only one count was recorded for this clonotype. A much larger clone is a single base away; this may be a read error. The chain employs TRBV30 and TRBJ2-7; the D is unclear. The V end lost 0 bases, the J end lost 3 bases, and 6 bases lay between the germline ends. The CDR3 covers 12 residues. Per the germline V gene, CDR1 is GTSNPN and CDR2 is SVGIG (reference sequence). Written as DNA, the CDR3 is TGTGCCTGGAGTGTAACGGGCTACGAGCAGTACTTC. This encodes CAWSVTGYEQYF. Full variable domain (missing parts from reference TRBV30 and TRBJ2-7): SQTIHQWPATLVQPVGSPLSLECTVEGTSNPNLYWYRQAAGRGLQLLFYSVGIGQISSEVPQNLSASRPQDRQFILSSKKLLLSDSGFYLCAWSVTGYEQYFGPGTRLTVT.